Below, 32 T cell receptor beta chains from the same sample are listed, as sequenced in a study of graft-versus-host responses after intestinal transplantation. Antigen specificity for these receptors is unknown. Only in-frame clones appear in the TCRdb table, and some are missing; sequencing was by immunoSEQ multiplex PCR. The data contain about 88,000 clones, approximately 90% of them singletons. Sequenced material: unstimulated CD4+ T cells sorted from spleen or lymph node cells, taken before transplant. The origin of the receptors is a human donor who was the organ donor for an intestinal transplant.

The chain combines TRBV6-1 with TRBJ2-7, with TRBD1 identical over 7 bases. Germline lookup yields CDR1 MNHNS and CDR2 SASEGT. After removal of 4 bases from V and 4 bases from J, the junction contained 16 bases not matched to a gene. The CDR3 totals 17 residues. Written as DNA, the CDR3 is TGTGCCAGCAGTGGTTCGGGGACAGTGGGATTTGCGTACGAGCAGTACTTC. Translation gives CASSGSGTVGFAYEQYF.

The rearrangement links TRBV5-4 to TRBJ2-3; perhaps TRBD2 as D (6 bases). The CDR3 spans 16 residues. Looked up from germline, CDR1 is SGHNT and CDR2 is YYREEE (reference sequence). V lost 3 bases, J lost 5 bases, and 19 bases lay in between. This CDR3 reads CASSSPGVGAVDTQYF. The CDR3 DNA follows: TGTGCCAGCAGCTCCCCGGGGGTTGGGGCAGTAGATACGCAGTATTTT.

The chain joins TRBV6-5 to TRBJ1-5, with D perhaps matching TRBD1 (6 bases). Deletions cut 0 bases from V and 2 bases from J, with 11 bases between. There are 16 residues in the CDR3. Germline V gives CDR1 MNHEY, CDR2 SVGAGI. The CDR3 DNA sequence: TGTGCCAGCAGTTACTCGAGACAGGACGGCAATCAGCCCCAGCATTTT. Translation gives CASSYSRQDGNQPQHF.

The chain combines TRBV2 with TRBJ1-4; 7 bases fit TRBD1. This CDR3 has 15 residues. Germline loops: CDR1 SNHLY, CDR2 FYNNEI. V gave up 3 bases and J gave up 4 bases; unmatched junction bases: 5. The CDR3 sequence: CASSDIGTVNEKLFF. The DNA for the CDR3 is TGTGCCAGCAGTGACATCGGGACAGTTAATGAAAAACTGTTTTTT. The whole variable domain, filled in from reference TRBV2 and TRBJ1-4, reads EPEVTQTPSHQVTQMGQEVILRCVPISNHLYFYWYRQILGQKVEFLVSFYNNEISEKSEIFDDQFSVERPDGSNFTLKIRSTKLEDSAMYFCASSDIGTVNEKLFFGSGTQLSVL.

The V call is TRBV4-2, the J call TRBJ2-7; TRBD2 matches at 10 bases. Germline-derived CDR1 and CDR2 are LGHNA and YNFKEQ. CDR3 length: 17 amino acids. After removal of 1 base from V and 7 bases from J, the junction contained 13 bases not matched to a gene. The CDR3 DNA sequence: TGTGCCAGCAGCCAAGTCATGGGACTAGCGCTCCGAGAAGAGCAGTACTTC. Protein: CASSQVMGLALREEQYF.

This rearrangement joins TRBV10-3 to TRBJ1-1; 7 bases line up with TRBD1. This CDR3 spans 15 amino acids. V gave up 3 bases and J gave up 3 bases; unmatched junction bases: 7. Germline V gene data show CDR1 as ENHRY and CDR2 as SYGVKD. CDR3 loop: CAISERGGQYTEAFF. The CDR3 bases are TGTGCCATCAGTGAACGAGGGGGCCAGTACACTGAAGCTTTCTTT.

The CDR3 loop reads CASSLGDLSGANVLTF. The CDR3 region has the DNA TGTGCCAGCAGTTTGGGCGATCTTTCTGGGGCCAACGTCCTGACTTTC. The chain links TRBV28 to TRBJ2-6; D is unclear. V was pared by 3 bases and J by 1 base, with 10 bases between. This CDR3 has 16 residues. The germline gives CDR1 MDHEN, CDR2 SYDVKM.

V is TRBV10-1 and J is TRBJ2-1, with 8 bases identical to TRBD2. This CDR3 contains 15 residues. Germline V gene lookup returns CDR1 WNHNN and CDR2 SYGVQD (reference sequence). The V gene end was trimmed by 3 bases and the J gene end by 5 bases; junction bases not matched to a gene: 6. The CDR3 is CASSDGGRNDNEQFF. The DNA for the CDR3 is TGCGCCAGCAGTGATGGCGGGAGGAATGACAATGAGCAGTTCTTC.

This chain joins TRBV30 and TRBJ2-3; the match to TRBD1 covers 10 bases. The CDR3 totals 13 residues. J was trimmed by 2 bases and V by 5 bases; bases with no gene match: 1. Germline assignment: CDR1 GTSNPN and CDR2 SVGIG (reference sequence). The CDR3 region is CAWGTGDTDTQYF. DNA of the CDR3: TGTGCCTGGGGGACAGGGGACACAGATACGCAGTATTTT.

The chain couples TRBV10-3 to TRBJ2-1; 11 bases match TRBD2. The CDR3 length is 15 residues. The V gene's germline CDR1 is ENHRY and CDR2 SYGVKD. V lost 4 bases and J lost 6; bases outside the gene matches: 5. The CDR3 here is CAISVNSGRANEQFF. The CDR3 nucleotides are TGTGCCATCAGTGTGAATAGCGGGAGGGCCAATGAGCAGTTCTTC.

The rearrangement uses TRBV5-1 and TRBJ2-5; D unclear. The V and J ends lost 4 bases and 0 bases respectively, with 13 bases between them. The CDR3 consists of 15 residues. In germline, CDR1 is SGHRS, CDR2 YFSETQ. The CDR3 DNA sequence: TGCGCCAGCAGCCTAAGCGAATGGTACCAAGAGACCCAGTACTTC. Amino acid sequence: CASSLSEWYQETQYF. Full variable domain (rest looked up from reference TRBV5-1 and TRBJ2-5): KAGVTQTPRYLIKTRGQQVTLSCSPISGHRSVSWYQQTPGQGLQFLFEYFSETQRNKGNFPGRFSGRQFSNSRSEMNVSTLELGDSALYLCASSLSEWYQETQYFGPGTRLLVL.

The gene calls are TRBV6-6 and TRBJ2-7; D remains unclear. The CDR3 covers 14 residues. V was shortened by 0 bases and J by 3 bases, with 9 bases between the two germline ends. The V gene's germline CDR1 is MNHNY and CDR2 SVGAGI (reference sequence). The CDR3 here is CASSYSRSLYEQYF. The CDR3 DNA reads as TGTGCCAGCAGTTACTCCAGGTCCCTCTACGAGCAGTACTTC.

The genes are TRBV5-1 and TRBJ2-3; 10 bases match TRBD2. From germline, CDR1 is SGHRS and CDR2 YFSETQ. The CDR3 spans 16 residues. Trimming at V came to 6 bases and at J to 3 bases, leaving 10 bases not matched to a gene. The CDR3 DNA is TGCGCCAGCACCCTAAGCGCACTAGCGGGAACAGATACGCAGTATTTT. Translating gives CASTLSALAGTDTQYF.

V gene TRBV6-1 combines with J gene TRBJ1-5; unclear D gene. Trimming cost V 4 bases and J 9 bases, with 16 bases left between them. The CDR3 runs to 14 residues. The germline CDR1 and CDR2 sequences are MNHNS and SASEGT. CDR3: CASSALAGKGPQHF. In nucleotides, the CDR3 is TGTGCCAGCAGTGCCTTGGCGGGTAAAGGGCCCCAGCATTTT.

The chain uses TRBV6-6 and TRBJ1-1; 9 positions agree with TRBD1. V trimming: 9 bases; J trimming: 5 bases; junction bases outside the gene matches: 10. CDR3 length equals 14 residues. Germline V gene data show CDR1 as MNHNY and CDR2 as SVGAGI (reference sequence). The CDR3 nucleotides read TGTGCCAGTTCCCTACAGGGGGCGCGGACTGAAGCTTTCTTT. Translated, it gives CASSLQGARTEAFF.

The chain has TRBV2 and TRBJ2-7; D is uncertain. The germline V gene has CDR1 SNHLY and CDR2 FYNNEI. The CDR3 spans 16 residues. Trimming removed 2 bases at V and 2 bases at J, with 16 bases between. CDR3 amino acids: CASSERWSTAAYEQYF. DNA of the CDR3: TGTGCCAGCAGTGAAAGATGGAGCACGGCGGCCTACGAGCAGTACTTC.

The rearrangement uses TRBV5-1 and TRBJ2-3, with 8 bases lining up with TRBD1. Germline loops: CDR1 SGHRS, CDR2 YFSETQ. Trimming at V came to 7 bases and at J to 3 bases, leaving 10 bases not matched to a gene. The length of the CDR3 is 15 residues. DNA of the CDR3: TGCGCCAGCGCCTCCTCAGGGGGCTCTACAGATACGCAGTATTTT. This sequence encodes CASASSGGSTDTQYF. The full variable domain, in which reference TRBV5-1 and TRBJ2-3 provide the parts outside the CDR3, is KAGVTQTPRYLIKTRGQQVTLSCSPISGHRSVSWYQQTPGQGLQFLFEYFSETQRNKGNFPGRFSGRQFSNSRSEMNVSTLELGDSALYLCASASSGGSTDTQYFGPGTRLTVL.

In its sample, this clone was seen once. This chain's CDR3 is CASSYGGAAGELFF. The CDR3 DNA reads TGCGCCAGCAGCTACGGGGGGGCCGCCGGGGAGCTGTTTTTT. V and J are TRBV4-1 and TRBJ2-2; 8 bases map to TRBD2. This CDR3 is built from 14 residues. Germline assignment: CDR1 MGHRA and CDR2 YSYEKL. J gave up 6 bases and V 5 bases, and 5 bases lay outside the gene matches.

The chain combines TRBV5-4 with TRBJ2-5; no firm D call. Gene TRBJ2-7 matches the end of the DNA better, so the J call may be wrong. The CDR3 runs to 13 residues. Germline V gene sequence: CDR1 SGHNT, CDR2 YYREEE (reference sequence). The CDR3 DNA sequence: TGTGCCAGCAGCTCCTCGAGCTCCTACGAGCAGTACTTC. Amino acids: CASSSSSSYEQYF.

CDR3 residues: CASRKYGDYNEQFF. In nucleotides, the CDR3 is TGTGCCAGCAGGAAATACGGGGACTACAATGAGCAGTTCTTC. The rearrangement links TRBV6-1 to TRBJ2-1, with D possibly TRBD2 on 5 matching bases. Germline V gives CDR1 MNHNS, CDR2 SASEGT. Trimming took off 6 bases at V and 3 bases at J, with 12 bases between the two ends. This CDR3 is 14 amino acids long.

This rearrangement joins TRBV29-1 to TRBJ1-1, with a possible D match to TRBD1 (6 bases). V lost 4 bases to trimming and J lost 3 bases, with 12 bases between them. The germline V gene encodes CDR1 SQVTM and CDR2 ANQGSEA. This CDR3 is built from 13 residues. CDR3: CSVAQGGDTEAFF. CDR3 bases: TGCAGCGTTGCACAGGGAGGGGACACTGAAGCTTTCTTT.

The chain couples TRBV30 to TRBJ1-2; the match to TRBD1 covers 7 bases. The V gene end was trimmed by 2 bases and the J gene end by 2 bases; junction bases not matched to a gene: 2. This CDR3 is 13 amino acids long. CDR1 is GTSNPN and CDR2 is SVGIG in the germline V gene (reference sequence). The CDR3 spells CAWSKQGNYGYTF. The CDR3 nucleotides read TGTGCCTGGAGTAAACAGGGGAACTATGGCTACACCTTC.

V gene TRBV2 combines with J gene TRBJ2-7; D remains ambiguous. Germline loops: CDR1 SNHLY, CDR2 FYNNEI. V lost 4 bases and J 1 base, leaving 5 bases between the germline ends. The CDR3 covers 12 residues. CDR3 coding DNA: TGTGCCAGCAGTGTCAGTTCCTACGAGCAGTACTTC. Its translation: CASSVSSYEQYF.

V usage is TRBV5-4 and J usage is TRBJ1-2; D gene ambiguous. V dropped 4 bases and J dropped 2 bases, with 6 bases sitting between them. The length of the CDR3 is 12 residues. Germline CDR1 and CDR2: SGHNT and YYREEE (reference sequence). CDR3 protein: CASSGENYGYTF. The CDR3 DNA sequence: TGTGCCAGCAGCGGGGAGAACTATGGCTACACCTTC.

This chain uses TRBV6-1 with TRBJ1-6, with D possibly matching TRBD1 (6 bases). The CDR3 runs 14 residues. Germline CDR1 is MNHNS and CDR2 is SASEGT. The germline V and J ends were trimmed by 8 bases and 4 bases, with 12 bases remaining between them. CDR3: CASHRAGYNSPLHF. The DNA of the CDR3 is TGTGCCAGCCACAGGGCCGGATATAATTCACCCCTCCACTTT.

V usage is TRBV6-9 and J usage is TRBJ1-5; weak D call: TRBD1 (5 bases). The CDR3 has 14 residues. Germline V gene lookup returns CDR1 MNHGY and CDR2 SVAAGI. The V end was cut by 8 bases, the J end by 6 bases, with 17 bases between. CDR3 DNA sequence: TGTGCCAGCTTCATACCCGCCGGGGGTCAGCCCCAGCATTTT. Translation gives CASFIPAGGQPQHF.

This chain connects TRBV7-9 to TRBJ2-2, with 9 bases aligning to TRBD2. V lost 1 base, J lost 0 bases, and 6 bases stayed unmatched. The CDR3 consists of 18 residues. Germline CDR1 and CDR2: SEHNR and FQNEAQ (reference sequence). The CDR3 region has the DNA TGTGCCAGCAGCTTAGGGCCTAGCGGGGACTCGAACACCGGGGAGCTGTTTTTT. Its protein product is CASSLGPSGDSNTGELFF.

The gene calls are TRBV6-1 and TRBJ2-7, with 8 bases lining up with TRBD1. J lost 2 bases, V lost 5 bases, and 5 bases had no gene match. The germline CDR1 and CDR2 sequences are MNHNS and SASEGT. The CDR3 has 14 residues. The CDR3 region is CASSYQGAAYEQYF. DNA for the CDR3: TGTGCCAGCAGTTATCAGGGGGCAGCCTACGAGCAGTACTTC.

CDR3 region: CASSYSWGGSYEQYF. The CDR3 coding sequence is TGTGCCAGCAGTTACTCGTGGGGCGGATCCTACGAGCAGTACTTC. The rearrangement uses TRBV6-5 and TRBJ2-7; perhaps TRBD1 as D (5 bases). The V gene's germline CDR1 is MNHEY and CDR2 SVGAGI. V dropped 0 bases and J dropped 1 base, with 10 bases sitting between them. CDR3 length: 15 residues.

J is TRBJ2-5 and V is TRBV5-1, with 7 bases lining up with TRBD1. The CDR3 spans 14 residues. Trimming took 0 bases from V and 5 from J; bases not matched to a gene: 4. Germline V CDR1 and CDR2: SGHRS, YFSETQ. CDR3 DNA sequence: TGCGCCAGCAGCTTGGGTCCACAGGGGGAGACCCAGTACTTC. Its protein product is CASSLGPQGETQYF.

This chain joins TRBV11-3 and TRBJ2-2; 7 nucleotides agree with TRBD2. CDR3 size: 19 residues. Germline V gene lookup returns CDR1 SGHNT and CDR2 YENEEA. V was clipped by 0 bases and J by 3 bases; unmatched bases: 13. The DNA for the CDR3 is TGTGCCAGCAGCTTAGATCTAAAGACTAGCTTGGTGTACACCGGGGAGCTGTTTTTT. Amino acids: CASSLDLKTSLVYTGELFF.

The V call is TRBV6-5, the J call TRBJ2-7; TRBD2 matches 13 bases. CDR3 length equals 16 residues. V was clipped by 4 bases and J by 3 bases; unmatched bases: 6. Per the germline V gene, CDR1 is MNHEY and CDR2 is SVGAGI. CDR3 nucleotides: TGTGCCAGCAGTTCCGGACTAGCGGGAGCCCGCTACGAGCAGTACTTC. This encodes CASSSGLAGARYEQYF.